This T cell receptor beta chain was profiled in a study of shared clonotypes between healthy human individuals. The CDR3 loop spans 18 amino acids. After removal of 6 bases from V and 0 bases from J, the junction contained 14 bases not matched to a gene. Germline CDR1 MGHRA, CDR2 YSYEKL. Splitting of each subset's genomic DNA was done evenly across several immunoSEQ plates. Some clones are missing from TCRdb's copy, which holds only in-frame ones; the method was immunoSEQ multiplex PCR. Of roughly 1,600,000 clones in the sample, approximately 98.5% were seen once. What was sequenced was naive CD4+ T cells sorted from blood. Subset in this sample: CD45RA+ positively selected. This sequence originates from a man aged 25 to 45 in good health. The chain has TRBV4-1 and TRBJ2-7, with TRBD1 matching over 10 bases. The chain's CDR3 is CASRGDRGDSGVSYEQYF. The CDR3 DNA reads as TGCGCCAGCAGGGGGGACAGGGGTGATAGCGGGGTCTCCTACGAGCAGTACTTC.